The subject of this entry is one TCR beta chain. Its antigen is not identified. The data were obtained in a study of PD-1 blockade in mismatch repair-deficient tumors. Germline V gives CDR1 SQVTM, CDR2 ANQGSEA. This CDR3 is built from 13 residues. The V and J ends lost 7 bases and 1 base respectively, with 14 bases between them. Sequencing was performed with immunoSEQ multiplex PCR; in TCRdb, only in-frame clones are kept and a portion is missing. The sample lists about 13,000 clones; about 85% were seen once. The time point: approximately ten-day in vitro stimulation with candidate neoantigen peptide 4.

The receptor's source is an adult with mismatch repair-deficient cancer. This chain connects TRBV29-1 to TRBJ2-7; the D gene is possibly TRBD1 (7 bases). The material was cells cultured in vitro, obtained from a patient treated with pembrolizumab. CDR3 residues: CSGEQGTSYEQYF. The CDR3 coding sequence is TGCAGCGGAGAACAGGGGACTTCCTACGAGCAGTACTTC.